There are a few counts of the clone carrying this TCR beta chain. TCRdb recomputed calls from the RT-PCR reads with MiXCR, one row per CDR3 protein. Of 150,000 to 200,000 distinct CDR3 sequences in the sample, approximately 12% were seen once. This CDR3 contains 16 residues. The junction had 6 bases not matched to a gene; V was cut back by 5 bases and J by 0 bases. Germline CDR1 SEHNR, CDR2 FQNEAQ (reference sequence). These data come from a study of response to subunit inactivated influenza vaccine. This sample was also put to use in a study of T cells expressing NK-cell markers. As that report states: The cDNA for TCR beta came from 5'RACE template switching with UMIs. It was sorted CD3+CD56+NKG2C+, CD3+CD56+NKG2C- and CD3+CD56-NKG2C+ T cells that supplied the TCR beta repertoires.

V and J are TRBV7-9 and TRBJ2-7; 11 bases are a match to TRBD2. This material consisted of CD8+ T cells sorted from PBMCs, taken about 12 days after vaccination. This TCR derives from a man over 45 who received an inactivated influenza vaccine. Here the CDR3 DNA reads TGTGCCAGCAGCCCCAGACTAGCGGGGAGCTCCTACGAGCAGTACTTC. Amino acids: CASSPRLAGSSYEQYF.